Below, 9 T cell receptor beta chains from the same sample are listed, as sequenced in a study of technical replicates of blood from a few donors. Some clones are missing from TCRdb's copy, which holds only in-frame ones; the method was immunoSEQ multiplex PCR. The table lists 9,000 to 15,000 clones, over 85% of them singletons, with 8.5% to 10% in the top ten. The sample comprised PBMCs. The receptors derive from a human donor in good health.

The chain combines TRBV4-1 with TRBJ2-7; perhaps TRBD1 as D (6 bases). The V gene lost 0 bases and the J gene lost 1 base, with 13 bases spanning the gap. This CDR3 has 16 residues. Germline V gives CDR1 MGHRA, CDR2 YSYEKL. The CDR3 DNA reads TGCGCCAGCAGCCAAGATGAGGGGGTTGGATCCTACGAGCAGTACTTC. It specifies CASSQDEGVGSYEQYF.

The V gene is TRBV7-9, the J gene TRBJ1-3; 10 bases match TRBD1. CDR3 length equals 13 residues. V lost 4 bases and J lost 7; bases outside the gene matches: 1. Germline-derived CDR1 and CDR2 are SEHNR and FQNEAQ (reference sequence). CDR3 sequence: CASSWGQGNTIYF. In DNA form, the CDR3 reads TGTGCCAGCAGCTGGGGACAGGGGAACACCATATATTTT.

The V and J genes are TRBV27 and TRBJ2-7; TRBD1 aligns across 7 bases. There are 15 residues in the CDR3. V lost 6 bases to trimming and J lost 0 bases; unmatched junction nucleotides: 8. Germline V gives CDR1 MNHEY, CDR2 SMNVEV (reference sequence). The CDR3 reads CASSRTWDSSYEQYF. CDR3 nucleotides: TGTGCCAGCAGCCGCACATGGGACAGCTCCTACGAGCAGTACTTC.

The chain combines TRBV5-4 with TRBJ2-7; 9 bases are shared with TRBD2. CDR1 SGHNT and CDR2 YYREEE come from the germline V gene (reference sequence). The CDR3 runs 14 residues. The V gene end was trimmed by 2 bases and the J gene end by 5 bases; junction bases not matched to a gene: 5. The CDR3 DNA reads TGTGCCAGCAGCTTAGAAGTAGCGGGAGACGAGCAGTACTTC. Its translation: CASSLEVAGDEQYF.

The chain couples TRBV5-1 to TRBJ2-7; maybe TRBD2 (5 bases). Germline assignment: CDR1 SGHRS and CDR2 YFSETQ. The CDR3 contains 16 residues. V gave up 3 bases and J gave up 0 bases, with 16 bases separating them. This CDR3 is CASSWTLSGGSYEQYF. CDR3 coding DNA: TGCGCCAGCAGCTGGACCTTGAGCGGAGGCTCCTACGAGCAGTACTTC.

This clone showed up just a few times. CDR3: CASSLGTSGRDEQFF. CDR3 nucleotide sequence: TGTGCCAGCAGCTTGGGGACTAGCGGGAGGGATGAGCAGTTCTTC. V is TRBV12-1 and J is TRBJ2-1; TRBD2, the table's D call, was not compared with the DNA. TRBV12-1 is annotated as a pseudogene. CDR3 length: 15 amino acids.

The rearrangement uses TRBV9 and TRBJ1-2, with unresolved D. Germline-derived CDR1 and CDR2 are SGDLS and YYNGEE. The CDR3 consists of 16 residues. V lost 4 bases and J 2 bases, leaving 18 bases between the germline ends. This chain's CDR3 is CASSTSVDRQNYGYTF. The CDR3 coding sequence is TGTGCCAGCAGCACATCCGTCGACCGACAAAACTATGGCTACACCTTC.

The V gene is TRBV6-1, the J gene TRBJ2-7; tentative D call: TRBD2 (6 bases). Trimming pared 7 bases from V and 2 bases from J, leaving 15 bases between. The CDR3 runs to 14 residues. The germline CDR1 and CDR2 sequences are MNHNS and SASEGT. The DNA for the CDR3 is TGTGCCAGCACCGAGCGGGTGGGCACCTACGAGCAGTACTTC. Encoded protein: CASTERVGTYEQYF.

This chain links TRBV30 with TRBJ2-5; perhaps TRBD1 as D (5 bases). This CDR3 region has 12 residues. V lost 3 bases and J 5 bases, leaving 10 bases between the germline ends. The germline V gene has CDR1 GTSNPN and CDR2 SVGIG (reference sequence). The CDR3 spells CAWSKGVETQYF. CDR3 nucleotides: TGTGCCTGGAGCAAAGGGGTGGAGACCCAGTACTTC. Drawing the rest from reference TRBV30 and TRBJ2-5, the complete variable domain is SQTIHQWPATLVQPVGSPLSLECTVEGTSNPNLYWYRQAAGRGLQLLFYSVGIGQISSEVPQNLSASRPQDRQFILSSKKLLLSDSGFYLCAWSKGVETQYFGPGTRLLVL.